The entry that follows covers one TCR beta chain sequence. The assay was immunoSEQ multiplex PCR, and TCRdb's table has in-frame clones only and misses some. The table lists 180,000 or so clones, around 88% of them singletons. The CDR3 sequence is 15 residues long. Germline V gene lookup returns CDR1 MDHEN and CDR2 SYDVKM. V was clipped by 3 bases and J by 0 bases, with 10 bases between them. The sample comes from a study of blood T cell repertoires in COVID-19. The clonotype was recovered from a woman aged 25 to 45 with acute or convalescent COVID-19. Sequenced: peripheral blood. This chain connects TRBV28 to TRBJ2-3, with D unclear. The CDR3 sequence: CASSFPLGSTDTQYF. In DNA form, the CDR3 reads TGTGCCAGCAGTTTCCCCCTCGGGAGCACAGATACGCAGTATTTT.